Listed below are T cell receptor beta chains from one sample, sequenced in a study of cytomegalovirus exposure and HLA in healthy donors. Method: immunoSEQ multiplex PCR; TCRdb's copy keeps in-frame clones and lacks some. The repertoire consists of about 56,000 clones, with 93% occurring once and the leading ten covering roughly 6%. The specimen sequenced was PBMCs. The receptors derive from a woman aged 18-29 years in good health and CMV-seronegative. Each CDR3 is given with its conserved first and last residue. A D gene is named only where the DNA matches it firmly. Not all rows give a size; the values are once, few, many and, for expanded clones, a class.

clone_size,j_call,v_call,d_call,cdr3_aa,cdr3_nt
few,TRBJ2-5,TRBV2,-,CASSIYQETQYF,TGTGCCAGCAGCATTTATCAGGAGACCCAGTACTTC
-,TRBJ2-1,TRBV7-8,-,CASSLAVGEVGRNNEQFF,TGTGCCAGCAGCTTGGCAGTGGGGGAGGTCGGTAGGAACAATGAGCAGTTCTTC
-,TRBJ2-5,TRBV7-2,-,CASSPRSSETQYF,TGTGCCAGCAGCCCCCGTAGTAGTGAGACCCAGTACTTC
-,TRBJ2-2,TRBV7-7,-,CASSLGRANTGELFF,TGTGCCAGCAGCTTAGGGCGGGCGAACACCGGGGAGCTGTTTTTT
-,TRBJ1-1,TRBV4-1,-,CASSHPPQGSENTEAFF,TGCGCCAGCAGCCATCCACCACAGGGCTCTGAGAACACTGAAGCTTTCTTT
-,TRBJ2-1,TRBV9,TRBD2,CASSLLSSGGVNEQFF,TGTGCCAGCAGCCTCCTCTCTAGTGGGGGGGTGAATGAGCAGTTCTTC
-,TRBJ2-2,TRBV5-1,-,CASYGVRSGELFF,TGCGCCAGCTACGGAGTGAGGTCCGGGGAGCTGTTTTTT
once,TRBJ2-2,TRBV5-1,-,CASSSLANTGELFF,TGCGCCAGCAGCAGTCTAGCCAACACCGGGGAGCTGTTTTTT
-,TRBJ2-2,TRBV19,TRBD1,CATRPERGQGYTGELFF,TGTGCCACCCGCCCGGAGAGGGGACAGGGATATACCGGGGAGCTGTTTTTT
-,TRBJ1-1,TRBV5-4,-,CASSRTGEAFF,TGTGCCAGCAGCCGGACTGGTGAAGCTTTCTTT
-,TRBJ2-3,TRBV4-3,TRBD2,CASSPTTSGNTQYF,TGCGCCAGCAGCCCCACGACTAGCGGTAATACGCAGTATTTT
once,TRBJ1-4,TRBV11-2,-,CASSPDAGYEKLFF,TGTGCCAGCAGTCCCGACGCGGGGTATGAAAAACTGTTTTTT
-,TRBJ1-4,TRBV5-1,TRBD1,CASSLLFQGATNEKLFF,TGCGCCAGCAGCTTGTTGTTCCAGGGGGCAACTAATGAAAAACTGTTTTTT
-,TRBJ1-1,TRBV7-8,-,CASSHSPQLNTEAFF,TGTGCCAGCAGCCATAGCCCCCAATTGAACACTGAAGCTTTCTTT
-,TRBJ2-3,TRBV7-2,TRBD2,CASSLGIAGGITDTQYF,TGTGCCAGCAGCTTAGGTATAGCGGGAGGAATCACAGATACGCAGTATTTT
-,TRBJ2-1,TRBV19,-,CASSAHPTDPRDEQFF,TGTGCCAGTAGTGCTCATCCCACTGATCCCCGGGATGAGCAGTTCTTC
-,TRBJ2-1,TRBV6-1,TRBD2,CASSERAGGFDEQFF,TGTGCCAGCAGTGAAAGAGCGGGGGGCTTCGATGAGCAGTTCTTC
once,TRBJ2-3,TRBV6-1,TRBD2,CASSELGGGARDTQYF,TGTGCCAGCAGTGAACTGGGCGGGGGGGCCCGAGATACGCAGTATTTT
-,TRBJ2-5,TRBV6-4,-,CASSDGQHYQETQYF,TGTGCCAGCAGTGACGGACAGCACTACCAAGAGACCCAGTACTTC
-,TRBJ2-2,TRBV7-3,TRBD1,CASSQQGAGTGELFF,TGTGCCAGCAGCCAACAGGGGGCGGGCACCGGGGAGCTGTTTTTT
-,TRBJ1-4,TRBV5-8,TRBD1,CASSLGQGTRNEKLFF,TGTGCCAGCAGCCTGGGACAGGGGACACGGAATGAAAAACTGTTTTTT
-,TRBJ1-4,TRBV2,TRBD1,CASSEKTGDEKLFF,TGTGCCAGCAGTGAAAAGACAGGGGATGAAAAACTGTTTTTT
-,TRBJ2-1,TRBV27,TRBD2,CASSRPSGSFREQFF,TGTGCCAGCAGCCGGCCTAGCGGGAGCTTCCGGGAGCAGTTCTTC
-,TRBJ2-5,TRBV7-3,-,CASSLGVGGLEETQYF,TGTGCCAGCAGCCTCGGAGTGGGGGGGCTTGAAGAGACCCAGTACTTC
-,TRBJ2-1,TRBV10-3,-,CAISQGQGVGGSYNEQFF,TGTGCCATCTCGCAAGGGCAGGGTGTGGGGGGCTCCTACAATGAGCAGTTCTTC
-,TRBJ2-7,TRBV7-3,-,CASSLLPSSGPRAYEQYF,TGTGCCAGCAGCTTACTCCCCTCCAGCGGCCCCCGAGCCTACGAGCAGTACTTC
-,TRBJ2-7,TRBV6-5,TRBD1,CASSLIGYGTAYEQYF,TGTGCCAGCAGTTTAATCGGCTACGGGACAGCTTACGAGCAGTACTTC
once,TRBJ2-5,TRBV6-6,-,CASRTLATETQYF,TGTGCCAGCAGAACTCTAGCGACAGAGACCCAGTACTTC
-,TRBJ2-7,TRBV2,-,CASSEGGQNYEQYF,TGTGCCAGCAGTGAAGGAGGGCAGAACTACGAGCAGTACTTC
once,TRBJ1-5,TRBV29-1,-,CSVKQGNSNQPQHF,TGCAGCGTAAAACAGGGTAATAGCAATCAGCCCCAGCATTTT
-,TRBJ2-7,TRBV5-6,-,CASTPRWEIEQYF,TGTGCCAGCACCCCGAGGTGGGAGATCGAGCAGTACTTC
-,TRBJ2-2,TRBV10-1,-,CASSATTNTGELFF,TGCGCCAGCAGTGCAACTACGAACACCGGGGAGCTGTTTTTT
-,TRBJ1-5,TRBV13,-,CASRVGGGNQPQHF,TGTGCCAGCAGAGTGGGGGGAGGCAATCAGCCCCAGCATTTT
few,TRBJ2-3,TRBV5-4,-,CASSLDTQPQNTQYF,TGTGCCAGCAGCTTGGACACCCAACCACAAAATACGCAGTATTTT
-,TRBJ1-1,TRBV30,-,CAWKNPGAVNTEAFF,TGTGCCTGGAAAAATCCAGGGGCGGTGAACACTGAAGCTTTCTTT
-,TRBJ2-2,TRBV7-2,-,CASSLVTQLNTGELFF,TGTGCCAGCAGCTTAGTAACCCAACTGAACACCGGGGAGCTGTTTTTT
-,TRBJ1-2,TRBV2,TRBD1,CASSKPYLRDRDLNYGYTF,TGTGCCAGCAGCAAACCCTACCTCCGGGACAGGGACCTTAACTATGGCTACACCTTC
once,TRBJ2-7,TRBV27,TRBD2,CASRLAGGTYEQYF,TGTGCCAGCAGACTAGCGGGGGGGACCTACGAGCAGTACTTC